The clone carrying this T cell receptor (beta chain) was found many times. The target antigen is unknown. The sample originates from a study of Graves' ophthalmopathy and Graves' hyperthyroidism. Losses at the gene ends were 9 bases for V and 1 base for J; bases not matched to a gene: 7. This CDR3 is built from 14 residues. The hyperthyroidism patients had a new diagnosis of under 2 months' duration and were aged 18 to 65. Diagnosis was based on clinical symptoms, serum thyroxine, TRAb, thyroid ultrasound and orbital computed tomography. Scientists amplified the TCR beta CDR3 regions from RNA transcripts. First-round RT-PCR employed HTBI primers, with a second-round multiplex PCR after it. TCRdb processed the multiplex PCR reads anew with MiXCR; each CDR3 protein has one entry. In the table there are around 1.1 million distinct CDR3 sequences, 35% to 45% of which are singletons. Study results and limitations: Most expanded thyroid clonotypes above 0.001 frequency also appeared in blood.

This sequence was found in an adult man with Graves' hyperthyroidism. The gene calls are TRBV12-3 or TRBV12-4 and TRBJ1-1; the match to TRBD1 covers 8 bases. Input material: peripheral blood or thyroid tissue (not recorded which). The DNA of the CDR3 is TGTGCCAGTGACAGGGGACGGAGGAACACTGAAGCTTTCTTT. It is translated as CASDRGRRNTEAFF.